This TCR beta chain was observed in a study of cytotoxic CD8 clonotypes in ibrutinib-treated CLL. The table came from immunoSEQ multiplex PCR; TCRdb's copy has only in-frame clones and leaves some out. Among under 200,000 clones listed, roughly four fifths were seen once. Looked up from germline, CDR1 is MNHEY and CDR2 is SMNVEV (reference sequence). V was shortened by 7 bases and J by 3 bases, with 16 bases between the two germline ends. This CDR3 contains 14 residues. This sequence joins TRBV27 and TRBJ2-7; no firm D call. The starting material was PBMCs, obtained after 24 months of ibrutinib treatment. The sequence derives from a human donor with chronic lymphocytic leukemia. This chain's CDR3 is CASKLRTDIYEQYF. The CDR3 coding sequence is TGTGCCAGCAAACTCCGGACCGATATCTACGAGCAGTACTTC.